The rows below give T cell receptor beta chains drawn from one sample of a study of glioma-infiltrating T cells. TCRdb fed the multiplex PCR reads into MiXCR, producing one record per CDR3 protein. The profile shows under 200,000 distinct CDR3 sequences, approximately 40% of them singletons. Input material: glioma tissue, nonneoplastic brain tissue, or PBMCs (not recorded which). These receptors were collected from a human donor with low-grade glioma or glioblastoma, undergoing nonglioma brain surgery, or in good health (not recorded which). Each CDR3 is given with its conserved first and last residue. A D gene is named only where the DNA matches it firmly. Clone size is not always given. Where it is, it says once, few, many or a class for expanded clones.

j_call clone_size d_call v_call cdr3_nt cdr3_aa
TRBJ2-7 . . TRBV4-1 TGCGCCAGCAGCCAAGATCCAGCGGTCCAGAGCTCCTACGAGCAGTACTTC CASSQDPAVQSSYEQYF
TRBJ1-1 . TRBD1 TRBV29-1 TGCAGCGTTGAAGTGGCCGGACAGGGGGAGTCGGGAGCTTTCTTT CSVEVAGQGESGAFF
TRBJ1-3 . . TRBV12-5 TGTGCTAGGCCCTCTCAATCCGAGGTCCCTGGAAACACCATATATTTT CARPSQSEVPGNTIYF
TRBJ1-1 few . TRBV5-1 TGCGCCAGCAGGGACGGGTATACTGAAGCTTTCTTT CASRDGYTEAFF
TRBJ2-1 once . TRBV12-3/TRBV12-4 TGTGCCAGCAGTTTAGGCTACCACAATGAGCAGTTCTTC CASSLGYHNEQFF
TRBJ2-1 many TRBD2 TRBV20-1 TGCAGTGCCCTCAATAGCGGGAGAGGGTACAATGAGCAGTTCTTC CSALNSGRGYNEQFF
TRBJ2-5 many TRBD2 TRBV6-6 TGTGCCAGCAGTTACACTAGCGGGCAAGAGACCCAGTACTTC CASSYTSGQETQYF
TRBJ2-1 once . TRBV6-1 TGTGCCAGCAGTGAAGCCGGGACCGCATCAAGTGAGAAGTTCTTC CASSEAGTASSEKFF
TRBJ2-4 . TRBD1 TRBV19 TGTGCCAGTAGTATCGGGACAGGGGTTAACATTCAGTACTTC CASSIGTGVNIQYF
TRBJ1-1 . . TRBV19 TGTGCCAGTAGCCCCCAGCGGGGGCACCCTGAAGCTTTCTTT CASSPQRGHPEAFF
TRBJ2-5 . . TRBV3-1 TGTGCCAGCAGACAAGATGACGGGCTAGGGACCCAGTACTTC CASRQDDGLGTQYF
TRBJ2-7 . . TRBV29-1 TGCAGCGTTGGAGGGAGTACCTACGAGCAGTACTTC CSVGGSTYEQYF
TRBJ1-1 . . TRBV2 TGTGCCAGCAGTGACGGGACAACCCCGGTCACTGAAGCTTTCTTT CASSDGTTPVTEAFF
TRBJ1-3 . . TRBV18 TGTGCCAGCTCACCACTCCGACAGACGACTGGAAACACCATATATTTT CASSPLRQTTGNTIYF
TRBJ1-1 few TRBD1 TRBV5-1 TGCGCCAGCAGCACCGGGACAGGGAAAGGCGCTGAAGCTTTCTTT CASSTGTGKGAEAFF
TRBJ1-5 medium-sized . TRBV7-2 TGTGCCAGCAGCACCCCGGATCAGCCCCAGCATTTT CASSTPDQPQHF
TRBJ1-4 . . TRBV20-1 TGCAGTGCTAGATTGGGACACGGTTATTGGGAAAAACTGTTTTTT CSARLGHGYWEKLFF
TRBJ2-3 . . TRBV7-2 TGTGCCAGCAGCGCCAGTGGAGCGGGCAAAGATACGCAGTATTTT CASSASGAGKDTQYF
TRBJ1-5 many TRBD1 TRBV28 TGTGCCAGCAGAACCCGGAGGGACAGAAATCAGCCCCAGCATTTT CASRTRRDRNQPQHF
TRBJ1-2 many . TRBV28 TGTGCCAGCAGATCAGGGGACCTTAACTATGGCTACACCTTC CASRSGDLNYGYTF
TRBJ2-1 many TRBD2 TRBV20-1 TGCAGTGCTAATGTTCCAAGGCGGGAGCAATTAGATGAGCAGTTCTTC CSANVPRREQLDEQFF
TRBJ2-5 few TRBD1 TRBV5-1 TGCGCCAGCAGCAGGGACAGTAACCAAGAGACCCAGTACTTC CASSRDSNQETQYF
TRBJ2-1 few TRBD1 TRBV7-7 TGTGCCAGCAGCCCCCAGACAGGGGGTTTAATTGAGCAGTTCTTC CASSPQTGGLIEQFF
TRBJ2-1 many . TRBV28 TGTGCCAGCAGTTTAGGGCAGGGGACGGGGAATGAGCAGTTCTTC CASSLGQGTGNEQFF
TRBJ1-4 many . TRBV6-6 TGTGCCAGCAGTTACTCCGGTTCTAATGAAAAACTGTTTTTT CASSYSGSNEKLFF
TRBJ2-3 . TRBD1 TRBV19 TGTGCCAGTAGGCAAACAGGGGTTGGCACAGATACGCAGTATTTT CASRQTGVGTDTQYF
TRBJ2-5 many . TRBV6-1 TGTGCCAGCAGTGAATACCTTCCCCAAGAGACCCAGTACTTC CASSEYLPQETQYF
TRBJ2-7 . TRBD2 TRBV20-1 TGCAGTGCTAGAGATTTTAGCGGGAGATCCCACGAGCAGTACTTC CSARDFSGRSHEQYF
TRBJ2-1 . TRBD2 TRBV7-3 TGTGCCAGCAGCTTATTAGGCCGGACTAGCGGGATCAGAAGCTCCTACAATGAGCAGTTCTTC CASSLLGRTSGIRSSYNEQFF
TRBJ2-1 . TRBD2 TRBV29-1 TGCAGCGTAAGCGGGATACGGACTTATGAGCAGTTCTTC CSVSGIRTYEQFF
TRBJ1-5 few . TRBV9 TGTGCCAGCAGCGTAGAGGGTCAGCCCCAGCATTTT CASSVEGQPQHF
TRBJ2-2 many TRBD2 TRBV15 TGTGCCACCAGCATTGGACTAGTTCATACCGGGGAGCTGTTTTTT CATSIGLVHTGELFF
TRBJ2-1 many . TRBV20-1 TGCAGTGCCGAGTTGCCCGGGACATTCTTCTTGTACAATGAGCAGTTCTTC CSAELPGTFFLYNEQFF
TRBJ2-2 few . TRBV12-3/TRBV12-4 TGTGCCAGCGGTTCCGGACAGCCCACCGGGGAGCTGTTTTTT CASGSGQPTGELFF
TRBJ1-1 . . TRBV7-9 TGTGCCAGCGGCTTAATTTCCGGGACAATCCCAGAAGCTTTCTTT CASGLISGTIPEAFF
TRBJ2-1 many . TRBV27 TGTGCCAGCAGTTTAAACCCCCCGGAGCAGTTCTTC CASSLNPPEQFF
TRBJ1-5 many TRBD1 TRBV4-1 TGCGCCAGCAGCCAAGGGGACAGAGATCAGCCCCAGCATTTT CASSQGDRDQPQHF